The present entry profiles one TCR beta chain with its context. In the original workflow: Researchers report that nucleated cell counts were estimated from reference gene primer amplification. Assay used: immunoSEQ multiplex PCR; TCRdb lists only in-frame clones, some missing. V and J calls and clone size are copied from that table; D and trimming were computed from the DNA. The table shows approximately 82,000 clones, with approximately 78% occurring only once. These data are taken from a study of blood T cell repertoires in COVID-19. Study as a whole: Both acute and convalescent COVID-19 samples were obtained from the United States, Italy and Spain. T cells, B-cell-depleted T cells, or PBMCs supplied cDNA or gDNA.

Germline V CDR1 and CDR2: KGHSH, LQKENI. V lost 1 base and J 0 bases, leaving 7 bases between the germline ends. The CDR3 has 15 amino acids. The sample comprised peripheral blood. This rearrangement joins TRBV18 to TRBJ1-5; D is undetermined. The origin of this receptor is a man aged 50 or older with active or convalescent COVID-19. The CDR3 DNA is TGTGCCAGCTCACCACGCAGGTATAGCAATCAGCCCCAGCATTTT. Protein sequence: CASSPRRYSNQPQHF.